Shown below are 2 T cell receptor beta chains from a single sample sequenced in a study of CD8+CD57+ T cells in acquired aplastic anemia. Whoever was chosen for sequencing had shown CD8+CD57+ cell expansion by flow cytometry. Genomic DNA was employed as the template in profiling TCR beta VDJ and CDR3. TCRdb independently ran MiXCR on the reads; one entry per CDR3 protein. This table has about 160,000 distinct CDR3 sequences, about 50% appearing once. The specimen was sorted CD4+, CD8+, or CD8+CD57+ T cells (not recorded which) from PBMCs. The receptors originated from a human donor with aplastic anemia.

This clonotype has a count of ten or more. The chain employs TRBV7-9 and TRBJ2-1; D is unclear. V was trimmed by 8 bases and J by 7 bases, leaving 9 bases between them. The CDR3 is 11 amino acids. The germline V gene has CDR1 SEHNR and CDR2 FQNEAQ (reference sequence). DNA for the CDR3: TGTGCCAGCGGTCTGGGGAATGAGCAGTTCTTC. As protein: CASGLGNEQFF.

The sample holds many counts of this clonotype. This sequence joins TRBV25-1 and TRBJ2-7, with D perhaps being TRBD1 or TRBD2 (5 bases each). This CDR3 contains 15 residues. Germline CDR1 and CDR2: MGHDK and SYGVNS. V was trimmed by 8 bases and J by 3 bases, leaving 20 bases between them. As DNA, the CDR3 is TGTGCCAGCGGAACCCGGCCGGGACGGGACTACGAGCAGTACTTC. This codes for CASGTRPGRDYEQYF.